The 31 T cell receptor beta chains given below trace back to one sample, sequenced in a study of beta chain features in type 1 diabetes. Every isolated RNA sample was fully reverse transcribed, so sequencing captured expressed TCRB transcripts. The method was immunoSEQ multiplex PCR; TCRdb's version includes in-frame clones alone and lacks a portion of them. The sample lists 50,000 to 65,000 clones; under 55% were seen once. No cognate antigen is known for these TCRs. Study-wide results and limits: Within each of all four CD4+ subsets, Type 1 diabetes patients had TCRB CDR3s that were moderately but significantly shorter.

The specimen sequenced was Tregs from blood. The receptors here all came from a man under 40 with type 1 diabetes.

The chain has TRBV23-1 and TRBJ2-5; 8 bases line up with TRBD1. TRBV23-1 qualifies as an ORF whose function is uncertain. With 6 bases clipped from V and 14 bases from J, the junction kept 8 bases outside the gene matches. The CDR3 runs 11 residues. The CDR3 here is CASSPPDRVYF. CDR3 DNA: TGCGCCAGCAGCCCACCGGACAGGGTTTACTTC.

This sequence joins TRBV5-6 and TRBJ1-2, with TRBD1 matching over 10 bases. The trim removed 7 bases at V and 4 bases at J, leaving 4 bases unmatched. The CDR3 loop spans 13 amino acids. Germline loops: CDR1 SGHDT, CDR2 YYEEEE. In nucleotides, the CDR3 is TGTGCCAGCGGGGGACAGGGGTTCTATGGCTACACCTTC. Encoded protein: CASGGQGFYGYTF.

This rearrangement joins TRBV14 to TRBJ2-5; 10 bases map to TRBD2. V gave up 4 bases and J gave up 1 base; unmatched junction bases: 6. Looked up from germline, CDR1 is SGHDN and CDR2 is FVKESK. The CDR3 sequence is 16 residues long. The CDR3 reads CASSPLLAGVQETQYF. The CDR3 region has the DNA TGTGCCAGCAGCCCCCTCCTAGCGGGAGTCCAAGAGACCCAGTACTTC.

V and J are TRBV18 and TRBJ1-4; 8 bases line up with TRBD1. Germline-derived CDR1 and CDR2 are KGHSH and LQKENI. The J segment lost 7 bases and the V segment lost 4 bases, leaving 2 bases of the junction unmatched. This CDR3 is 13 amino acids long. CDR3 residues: CASSLDRVEKLFF. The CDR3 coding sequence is TGTGCCAGCTCACTGGACAGGGTTGAAAAACTGTTTTTT.

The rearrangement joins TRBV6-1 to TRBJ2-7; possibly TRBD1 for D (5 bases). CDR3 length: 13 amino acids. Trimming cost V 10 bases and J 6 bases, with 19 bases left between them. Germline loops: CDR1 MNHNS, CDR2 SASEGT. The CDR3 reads CATSVMQGGEQYF. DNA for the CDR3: TGTGCCACCTCAGTGATGCAGGGCGGCGAGCAGTACTTC.

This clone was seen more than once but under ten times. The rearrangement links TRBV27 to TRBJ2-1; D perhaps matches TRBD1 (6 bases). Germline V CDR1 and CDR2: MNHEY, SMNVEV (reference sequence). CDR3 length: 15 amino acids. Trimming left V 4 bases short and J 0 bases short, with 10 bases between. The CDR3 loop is CASSSRGISYNEQFF. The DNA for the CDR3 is TGTGCCAGCAGTTCCAGGGGAATCTCCTACAATGAGCAGTTCTTC.

In DNA form, the CDR3 reads TGTGCCAGCAGTTCGACAGGGATGAACACTGAAGCTTTCTTT. It yields the protein CASSSTGMNTEAFF. The chain recombines TRBV27 with TRBJ1-1, with 7 bases identical to TRBD1. CDR1 MNHEY and CDR2 SMNVEV come from the germline V gene (reference sequence). V shed 4 bases, J shed 0 bases, and the junction held 2 bases outside the gene matches. CDR3 length: 14 residues.

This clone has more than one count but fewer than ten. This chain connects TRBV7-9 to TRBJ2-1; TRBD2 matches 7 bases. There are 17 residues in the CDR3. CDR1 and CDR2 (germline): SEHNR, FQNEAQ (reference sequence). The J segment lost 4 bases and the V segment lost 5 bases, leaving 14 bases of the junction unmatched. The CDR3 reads CASSPGGARAIYNEQFF. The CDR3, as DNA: TGTGCCAGCAGCCCGGGGGGAGCGCGGGCCATATACAATGAGCAGTTCTTC.

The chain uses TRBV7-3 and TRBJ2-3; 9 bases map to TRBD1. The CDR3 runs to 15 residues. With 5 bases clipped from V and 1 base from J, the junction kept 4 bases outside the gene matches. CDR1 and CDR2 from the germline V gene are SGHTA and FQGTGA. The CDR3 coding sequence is TGTGCCAGCAGCCAGGACAGGGGTCGCACAGATACGCAGTATTTT. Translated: CASSQDRGRTDTQYF.

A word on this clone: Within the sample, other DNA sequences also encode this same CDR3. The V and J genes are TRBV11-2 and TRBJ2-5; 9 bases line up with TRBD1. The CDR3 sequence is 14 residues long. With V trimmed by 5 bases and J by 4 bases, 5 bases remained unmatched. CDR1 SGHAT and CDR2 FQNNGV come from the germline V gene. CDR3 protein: CASSRGQGRETQYF. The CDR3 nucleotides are TGTGCCAGCAGCAGGGGACAGGGTAGAGAGACCCAGTACTTC.

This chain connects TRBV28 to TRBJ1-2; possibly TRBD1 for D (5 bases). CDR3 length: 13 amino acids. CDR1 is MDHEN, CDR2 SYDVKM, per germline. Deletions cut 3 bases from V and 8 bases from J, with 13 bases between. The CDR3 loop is CASSLGGAVGYTF. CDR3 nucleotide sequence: TGTGCCAGCAGTTTGGGAGGGGCGGTAGGCTACACCTTC.

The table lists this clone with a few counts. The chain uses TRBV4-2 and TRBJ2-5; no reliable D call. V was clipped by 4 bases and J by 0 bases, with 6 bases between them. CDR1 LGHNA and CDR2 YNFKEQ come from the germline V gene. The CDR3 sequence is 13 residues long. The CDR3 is CASSLRDQETQYF. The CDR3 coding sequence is TGTGCCAGCAGCCTACGGGACCAAGAGACCCAGTACTTC.

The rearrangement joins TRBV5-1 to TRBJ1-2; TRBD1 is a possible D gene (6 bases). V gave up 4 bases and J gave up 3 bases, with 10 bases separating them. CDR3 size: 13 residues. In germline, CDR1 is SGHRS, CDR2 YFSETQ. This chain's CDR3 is CASSLTGDYGYTF. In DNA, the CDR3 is TGCGCCAGCAGCCTGACAGGTGACTATGGCTACACCTTC.

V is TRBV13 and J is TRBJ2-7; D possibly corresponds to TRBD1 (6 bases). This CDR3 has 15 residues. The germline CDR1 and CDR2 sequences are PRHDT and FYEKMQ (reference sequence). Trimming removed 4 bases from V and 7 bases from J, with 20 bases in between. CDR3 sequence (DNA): TGTGCCAGCAGCTCGACAGGACGGGCCCTACTGGAGCAGTACTTC. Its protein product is CASSSTGRALLEQYF.

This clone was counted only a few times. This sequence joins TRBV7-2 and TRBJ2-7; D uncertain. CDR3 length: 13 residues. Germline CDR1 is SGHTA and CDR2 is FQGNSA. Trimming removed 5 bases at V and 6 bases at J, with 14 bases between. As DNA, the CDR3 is TGTGCCAGCAGCCCAGTTAGCTCTCTCGAGCAGTACTTC. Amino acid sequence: CASSPVSSLEQYF.

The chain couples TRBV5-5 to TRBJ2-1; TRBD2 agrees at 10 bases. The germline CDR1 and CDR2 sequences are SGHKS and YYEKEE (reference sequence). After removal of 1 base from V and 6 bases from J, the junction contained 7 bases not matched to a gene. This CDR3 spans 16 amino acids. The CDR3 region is CASSLYSGRFSNEQFF. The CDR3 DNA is TGTGCCAGCAGCTTGTATAGCGGGAGGTTCAGCAATGAGCAGTTCTTC.

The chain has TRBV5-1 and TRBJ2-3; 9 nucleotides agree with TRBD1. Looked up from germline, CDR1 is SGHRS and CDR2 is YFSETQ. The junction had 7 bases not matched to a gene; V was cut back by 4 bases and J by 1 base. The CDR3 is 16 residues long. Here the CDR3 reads CASSILQGAGTDTQYF. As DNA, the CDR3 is TGCGCCAGCAGCATATTACAGGGGGCGGGCACAGATACGCAGTATTTT.

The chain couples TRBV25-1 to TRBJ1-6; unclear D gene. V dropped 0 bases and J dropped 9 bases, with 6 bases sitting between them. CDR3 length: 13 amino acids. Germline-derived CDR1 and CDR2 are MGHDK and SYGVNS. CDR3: CASSEYAGSPLHF. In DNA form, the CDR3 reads TGTGCCAGCAGTGAATACGCAGGTTCACCCCTCCACTTT. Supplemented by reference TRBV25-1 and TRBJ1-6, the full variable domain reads EADIYQTPRYLVIGTGKKITLECSQTMGHDKMYWYQQDPGMELHLIHYSYGVNSTEKGDLSSESTVSRIRTEHFPLTLESARPSHTSQYLCASSEYAGSPLHFGNGTRLTVT.

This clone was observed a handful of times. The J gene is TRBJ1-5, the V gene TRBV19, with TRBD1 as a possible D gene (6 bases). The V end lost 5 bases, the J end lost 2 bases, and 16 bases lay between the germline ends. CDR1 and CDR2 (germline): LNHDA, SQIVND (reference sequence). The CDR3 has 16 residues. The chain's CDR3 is CASSVTGFRGNQPQHF. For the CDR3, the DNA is TGTGCCAGTAGTGTTACAGGGTTCCGGGGCAATCAGCCCCAGCATTTT.

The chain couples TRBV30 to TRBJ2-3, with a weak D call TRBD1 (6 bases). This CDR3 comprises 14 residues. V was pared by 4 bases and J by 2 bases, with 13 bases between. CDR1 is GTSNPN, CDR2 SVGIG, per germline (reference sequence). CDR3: CAWTPGVATDTQYF. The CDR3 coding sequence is TGTGCCTGGACCCCAGGGGTAGCCACAGATACGCAGTATTTT.

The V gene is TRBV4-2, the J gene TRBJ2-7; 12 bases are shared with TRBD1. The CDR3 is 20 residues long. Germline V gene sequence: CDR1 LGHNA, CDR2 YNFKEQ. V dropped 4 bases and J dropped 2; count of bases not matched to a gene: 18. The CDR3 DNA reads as TGTGCCAGCAGCCCGGGACAGGGGGCGTCCCCGGTCGTATTCACCTACGAGCAGTACTTC. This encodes CASSPGQGASPVVFTYEQYF.

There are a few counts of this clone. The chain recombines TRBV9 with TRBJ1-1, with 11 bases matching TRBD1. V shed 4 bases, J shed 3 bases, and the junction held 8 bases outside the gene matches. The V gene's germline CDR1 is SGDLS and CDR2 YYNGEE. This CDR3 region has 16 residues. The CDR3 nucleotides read TGTGCCAGCAGCCCGGGACAGGGGGGTTTCGACACTGAAGCTTTCTTT. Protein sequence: CASSPGQGGFDTEAFF.

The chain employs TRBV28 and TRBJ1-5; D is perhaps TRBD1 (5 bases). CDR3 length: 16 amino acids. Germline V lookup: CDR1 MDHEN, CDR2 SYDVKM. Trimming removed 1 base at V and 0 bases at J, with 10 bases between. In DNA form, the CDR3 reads TGTGCCAGCAGTTTATTTTCAGGGTATAGCAATCAGCCCCAGCATTTT. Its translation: CASSLFSGYSNQPQHF.

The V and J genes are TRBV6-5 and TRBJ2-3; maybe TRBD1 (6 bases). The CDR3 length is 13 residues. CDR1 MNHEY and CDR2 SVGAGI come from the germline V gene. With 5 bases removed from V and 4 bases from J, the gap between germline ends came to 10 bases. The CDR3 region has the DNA TGTGCCAGCAGTGACCAGGGGTCAGATACGCAGTATTTT. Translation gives CASSDQGSDTQYF.

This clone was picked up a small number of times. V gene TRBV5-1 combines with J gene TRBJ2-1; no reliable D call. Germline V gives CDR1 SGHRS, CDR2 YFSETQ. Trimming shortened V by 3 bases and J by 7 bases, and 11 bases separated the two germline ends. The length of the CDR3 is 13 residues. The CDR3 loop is CASSYTVRNEQFF. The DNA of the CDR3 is TGCGCCAGCAGCTACACCGTCAGGAATGAGCAGTTCTTC.

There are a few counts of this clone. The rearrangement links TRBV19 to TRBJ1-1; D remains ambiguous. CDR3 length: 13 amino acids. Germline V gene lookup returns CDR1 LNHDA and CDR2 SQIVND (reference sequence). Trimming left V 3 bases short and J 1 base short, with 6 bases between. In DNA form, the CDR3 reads TGTGCCAGTAGTATTACCAGGAACACTGAAGCTTTCTTT. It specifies CASSITRNTEAFF.

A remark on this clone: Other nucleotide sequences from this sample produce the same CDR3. The CDR3, as DNA: TGTGCCAGTAGTATGTTCTCGAGGGACTACGAGCAGTACTTC. Protein: CASSMFSRDYEQYF. The chain combines TRBV19 with TRBJ2-7; a possible D gene is TRBD2 (5 bases). CDR1 and CDR2 from the germline V gene are LNHDA and SQIVND (reference sequence). The CDR3 spans 14 residues. The V end was cut by 3 bases, the J end by 3 bases, with 12 bases between.

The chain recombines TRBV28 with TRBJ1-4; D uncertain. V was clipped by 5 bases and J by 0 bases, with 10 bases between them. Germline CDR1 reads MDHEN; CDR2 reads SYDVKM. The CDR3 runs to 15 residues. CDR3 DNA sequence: TGTGCCAGCAGTGGATCGGGTGCAACTAATGAAAAACTGTTTTTT. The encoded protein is CASSGSGATNEKLFF.

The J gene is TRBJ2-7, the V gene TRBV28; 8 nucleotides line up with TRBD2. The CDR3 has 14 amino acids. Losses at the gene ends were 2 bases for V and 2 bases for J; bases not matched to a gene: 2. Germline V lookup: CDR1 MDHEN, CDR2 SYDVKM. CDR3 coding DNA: TGTGCCAGCAGTTTAGCACTAGCGGCCTACGAGCAGTACTTC. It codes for CASSLALAAYEQYF.

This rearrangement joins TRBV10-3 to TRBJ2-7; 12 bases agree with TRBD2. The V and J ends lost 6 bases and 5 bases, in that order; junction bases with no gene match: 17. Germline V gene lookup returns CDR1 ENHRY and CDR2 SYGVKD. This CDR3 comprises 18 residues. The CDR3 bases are TGTGCCATCAGAGCGTTTGGGACTAGCGGGCCAAGTGAGCACGAGCAGTACTTC. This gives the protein CAIRAFGTSGPSEHEQYF.

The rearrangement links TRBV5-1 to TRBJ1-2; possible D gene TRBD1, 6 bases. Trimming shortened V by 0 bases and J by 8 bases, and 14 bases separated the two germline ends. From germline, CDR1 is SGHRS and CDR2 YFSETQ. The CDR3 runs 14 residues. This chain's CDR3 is CASSLAAGEGGYTF. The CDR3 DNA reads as TGCGCCAGCAGCTTGGCGGCAGGGGAGGGAGGCTACACCTTC. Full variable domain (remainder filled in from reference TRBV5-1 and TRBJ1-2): KAGVTQTPRYLIKTRGQQVTLSCSPISGHRSVSWYQQTPGQGLQFLFEYFSETQRNKGNFPGRFSGRQFSNSRSEMNVSTLELGDSALYLCASSLAAGEGGYTFGSGTRLTVV.